The T cell receptor beta chain under discussion was sequenced for a study of blood T cell repertoires in COVID-19. Study context: From T cells, B-cell-depleted T cells, or PBMCs came the material, which was cDNA or gDNA.

The CDR3 sequence is 13 residues long. V shed 3 bases and J 7 bases; nucleotides not matched to a gene: 4. Germline V gene lookup returns CDR1 SGHRS and CDR2 YFSETQ. Two negative PCRs, clearance, or symptom resolution characterized the recovered Cohort 3 donors. Methods used by the authors: Scientists estimated how many nucleated cells there were by amplifying reference gene primers. The protocol was immunoSEQ multiplex PCR, while the TCRdb copy is restricted to in-frame clones and leaves out a portion. D and trimming come from the DNA, and the V and J calls and clone size come from that table. The sample yields roughly 500,000 clones, roughly nine tenths seen once.

What was sequenced was PBMCs or T cells enriched from blood (not recorded which). The TCR sequence derives from a woman aged 60 to 75 who had recovered from COVID-19. V is TRBV5-1 and J is TRBJ1-2, with TRBD1 matching over 9 bases. CDR3 DNA sequence: TGCGCCAGCAGCTATACAGGGGGCACTGGCTACACCTTC. Encoded protein: CASSYTGGTGYTF.